The clone carrying this T cell receptor beta chain was observed at least ten times. The antigen remains unidentified. From 5'RACE with constant-segment primers came TCR alpha and TCR beta cDNA libraries that carried sample barcodes and UMIs. TCRdb reprocessed the 5' RACE reads with MiXCR, giving one entry per CDR3 protein. The sample carries about 110,000 distinct CDR3 sequences, around 12% recorded once. The data stem from a study of T-cell memory formation after mild COVID-19. The wider study: Largely, TCR clusters stayed within a single donor. Findings and caveats of the study: CD4+ contracting clones were found mainly in CM and EM, and CD8+ ones in EMRA.

The CDR3 contains 13 residues. Trimming removed 2 bases from V and 3 bases from J, with 7 bases in between. Sequencing input: PBMCs or a T cell subset sorted from them (not recorded which). The chain has TRBV12-3 or TRBV12-4 and TRBJ1-2; D call uncertain. This TCR derives from an adult woman who had mild COVID-19 (a few samples of this study predate the infection). Cell type and time point are not known. Written as DNA, the CDR3 is TGTGCCAGCAGTTTACTCATGGACTATGGCTACACCTTC. Its protein product is CASSLLMDYGYTF.